This T cell receptor beta chain was found in a study of T cell responses to AZD1222 COVID-19 vaccine (dated by TCRdb to the early 2020s). For the wider study: AZD1222 recipients with second doses at about 4 weeks or about 12 weeks were pooled, because spike-specific TCR depth and breadth did not differ between schedules. Enrollment into the trials was organized by age into subgroups of 18-55, 56-69 and 70-plus years, and those subgroups contained about 160, 30 and 59 TCR-sequenced participants, respectively. A total of 230 or so trial participants underwent TCR sequencing, of whom 207 received two doses of AZD1222 and some 26 received two doses of the MenACWY control vaccine.

Results the study describes overall, beyond this receptor: In the small 56-69-year group, the increase in depth fell short of significance, most likely because of low power. Only five to seven AZD1222 recipients were SARS-CoV-2 seropositive at baseline, limiting conclusions about previously exposed vaccinees. Because no day 14 peak-response samples were available, the repertoires could be characterized only after the peak T cell response. Vaccine-associated CD4 TCRs spanned the whole spike protein, with dominant responses in regions 160-218 and 743-854. Participants were mostly white British and included more females than males, and it was suggested by the authors that clonal diversity may have been underestimated. A significant rise in spike-specific TCR breadth and depth was observed after two AZD1222 doses relative to day 0 and relative to MenACWY recipients. Nearly half of unique spike-specific TCRs reportedly recognized epitopes outside regions mutated in the B.1.351 and B.1.1.7 variants.

The CDR3 regions of human TCRbeta chains were analyzed by immunosequencing. The paper's data handling went like this. TCRs in the repertoires were matched against a reference library of SARS-CoV-2-specific TCRs that had been generated with the MIRA antigen-specificity platform. Breadth meant the fraction of unique TCRs that were SARS-CoV-2-associated, whereas depth meant the fraction of total T cells that were SARS-CoV-2-associated. Each spike-specific TCR was assigned to its reactive spike region and to a CD4 or CD8 class using the MIRA data. Log10-transformed breadth and depth values were compared by one-way ANOVA with Sidak's multiple comparisons tests. TCRdb carries this immuneACCESS record with in-frame sequences only. Its versions omit some clonotypes, under half of them owing to an unresolved V gene in the studies checked, with the rest unexplained. V and J calls and clone size are those listed in that table; D and trimming were worked out from the DNA. The sample records some 100,000 clones, nearly 95% of which are singletons. The biggest ten clones account for about 1.8% of the sample.

Read against the paper, the sample's time point label means: baseline before first vaccination. Vaccinee samples came from UK trials COV001 and COV002, including a single-blind randomized controlled phase 2/3 trial of AZD1222 (ChAdOx1 nCoV-19) in healthy adults. For TCRbeta chain sequencing, PBMC samples from trial participants were taken at day 0 and at day 28 after the second dose. The CDR3 spans 15 residues, from the cysteine through the phenylalanine. The sequence is cut down to CDR3 DNA, 45 bases in frame from base 1. Per the germline V gene, LGHNA is the CDR1 and YNFKEQ is the CDR2. Between the V and J ends, shortened by 0 bases and 3 bases respectively, the junction contains 9 bases. Notes on this clone: Its antigen target is currently unknown. Per-base quality was not reported, and no clone a single base away is much larger than it.

The sequence links TRBV4-2 to TRBJ1-5; the D gene cannot be named for sure. This sequence originates from an adult in good health. This specimen was peripheral blood, taken on day 0 of AZD1222 vaccination. The CDR3 region: CASSQDKRYNQPQHF. The base sequence is TGTGCCAGCAGCCAAGATAAAAGGTACAATCAGCCCCAGCATTTT.